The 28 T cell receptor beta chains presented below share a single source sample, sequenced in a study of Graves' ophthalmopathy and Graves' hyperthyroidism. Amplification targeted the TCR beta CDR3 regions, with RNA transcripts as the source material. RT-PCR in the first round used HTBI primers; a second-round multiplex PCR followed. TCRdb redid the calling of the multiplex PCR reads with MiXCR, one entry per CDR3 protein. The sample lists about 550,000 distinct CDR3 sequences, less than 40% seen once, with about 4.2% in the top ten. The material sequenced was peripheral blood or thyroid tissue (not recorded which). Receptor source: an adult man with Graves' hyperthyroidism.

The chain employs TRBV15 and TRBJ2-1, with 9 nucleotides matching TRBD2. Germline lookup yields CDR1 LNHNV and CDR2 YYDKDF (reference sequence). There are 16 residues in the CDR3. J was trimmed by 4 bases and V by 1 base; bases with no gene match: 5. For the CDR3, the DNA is TGTGCCACCAGCAGAGGAGGTAGCGGGAGTTACAATGAGCAGTTCTTC. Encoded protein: CATSRGGSGSYNEQFF.

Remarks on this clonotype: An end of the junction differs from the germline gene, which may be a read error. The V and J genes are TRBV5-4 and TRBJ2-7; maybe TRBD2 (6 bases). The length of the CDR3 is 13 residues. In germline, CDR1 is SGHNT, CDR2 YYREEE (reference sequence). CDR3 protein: CASRKDYSDEQYF. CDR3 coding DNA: TGTGCCAGCAGGAAGGACTACTCCGACGAGCAGTACTTC.

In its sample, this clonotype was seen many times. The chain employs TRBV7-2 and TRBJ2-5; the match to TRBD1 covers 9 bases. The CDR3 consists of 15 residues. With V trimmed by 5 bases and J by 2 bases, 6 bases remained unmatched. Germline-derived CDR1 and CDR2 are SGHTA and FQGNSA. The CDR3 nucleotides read TGTGCCAGCAGCCCGGACAGGGGCCTTCAAGAGACCCAGTACTTC. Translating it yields CASSPDRGLQETQYF.

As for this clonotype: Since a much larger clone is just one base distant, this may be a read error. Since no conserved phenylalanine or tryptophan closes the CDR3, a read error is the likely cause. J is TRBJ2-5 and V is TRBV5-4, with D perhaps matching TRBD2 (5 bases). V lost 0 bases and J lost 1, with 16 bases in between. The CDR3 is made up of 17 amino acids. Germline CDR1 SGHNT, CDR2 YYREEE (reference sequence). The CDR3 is CASSLAPGSSIQETQYL. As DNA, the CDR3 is TGTGCCAGCAGCTTGGCCCCGGGATCGTCCATCCAAGAGACCCAGTACCTC.

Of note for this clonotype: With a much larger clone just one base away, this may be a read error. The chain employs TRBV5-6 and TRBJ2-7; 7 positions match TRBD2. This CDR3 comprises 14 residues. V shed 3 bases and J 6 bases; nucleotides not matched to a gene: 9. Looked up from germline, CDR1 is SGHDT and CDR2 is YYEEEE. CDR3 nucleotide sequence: TGTGCCAGCAGCTACTCAGGGAGGGGTCCCGAGCAGTACTTC. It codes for CASSYSGRGPEQYF.

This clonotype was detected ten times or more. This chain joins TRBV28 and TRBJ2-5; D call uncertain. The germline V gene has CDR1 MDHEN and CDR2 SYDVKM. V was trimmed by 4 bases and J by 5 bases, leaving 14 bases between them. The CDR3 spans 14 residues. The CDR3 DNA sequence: TGTGCCAGCAGTTCCGACCGGACGTCGGAGACCCAGTACTTC. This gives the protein CASSSDRTSETQYF.

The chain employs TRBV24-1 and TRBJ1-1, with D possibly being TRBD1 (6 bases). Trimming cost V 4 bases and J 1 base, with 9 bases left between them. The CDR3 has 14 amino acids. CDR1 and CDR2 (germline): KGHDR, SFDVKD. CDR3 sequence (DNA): TGTGCCACCAGTGACAGGGGACGGAACACTGAAGCTTTCTTT. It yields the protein CATSDRGRNTEAFF.

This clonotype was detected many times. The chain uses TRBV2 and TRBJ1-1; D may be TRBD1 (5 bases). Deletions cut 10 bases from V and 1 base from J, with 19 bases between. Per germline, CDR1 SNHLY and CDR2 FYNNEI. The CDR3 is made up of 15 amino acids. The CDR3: CATHRLKGRNTEAFF. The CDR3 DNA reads TGTGCCACCCATCGTCTTAAGGGACGGAACACTGAAGCTTTCTTT.

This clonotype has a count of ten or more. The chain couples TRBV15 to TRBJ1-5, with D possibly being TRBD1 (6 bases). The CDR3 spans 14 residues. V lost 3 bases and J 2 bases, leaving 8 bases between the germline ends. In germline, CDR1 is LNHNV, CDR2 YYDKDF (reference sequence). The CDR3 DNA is TGTGCCACCAGCAGGCAGGGGCGCAATCAGCCCCAGCATTTT. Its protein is CATSRQGRNQPQHF.

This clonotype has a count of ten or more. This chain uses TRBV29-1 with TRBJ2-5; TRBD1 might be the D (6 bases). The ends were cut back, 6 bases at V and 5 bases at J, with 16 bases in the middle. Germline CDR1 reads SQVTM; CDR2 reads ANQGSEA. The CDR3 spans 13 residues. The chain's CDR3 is CSVADSREETQYF. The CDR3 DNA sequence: TGCAGCGTAGCGGACAGTAGAGAGGAGACCCAGTACTTC.

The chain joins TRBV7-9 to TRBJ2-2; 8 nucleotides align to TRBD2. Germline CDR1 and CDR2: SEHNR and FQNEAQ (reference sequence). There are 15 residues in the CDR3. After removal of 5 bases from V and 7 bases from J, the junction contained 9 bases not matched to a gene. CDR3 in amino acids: CASSPPTGTSGELFF. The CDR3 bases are TGTGCCAGCAGCCCACCGACCGGGACTAGCGGGGAGCTGTTTTTT.

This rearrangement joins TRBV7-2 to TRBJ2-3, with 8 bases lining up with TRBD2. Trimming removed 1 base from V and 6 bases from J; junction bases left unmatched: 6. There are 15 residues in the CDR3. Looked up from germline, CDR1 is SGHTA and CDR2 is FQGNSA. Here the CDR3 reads CASSLGGGRRDTQYF. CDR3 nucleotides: TGTGCCAGCAGCTTAGGCGGGGGGAGACGGGATACGCAGTATTTT.

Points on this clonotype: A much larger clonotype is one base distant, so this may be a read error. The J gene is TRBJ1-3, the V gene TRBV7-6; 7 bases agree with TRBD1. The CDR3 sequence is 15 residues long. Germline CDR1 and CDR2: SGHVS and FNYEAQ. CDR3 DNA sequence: TGTGCCAGCAGCTTGACAGGGACCTCTGGAAGCACCATATATTTT. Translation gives CASSLTGTSGSTIYF. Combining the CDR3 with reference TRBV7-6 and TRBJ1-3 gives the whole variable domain GAGVSQSPRYKVTKRGQDVALRCDPISGHVSLYWYRQALGQGPEFLTYFNYEAQQDKSGLPNDRFSAERPEGSISTLTIQRTEQRDSAMYRCASSLTGTSGSTIYFGEGSWLTVV.

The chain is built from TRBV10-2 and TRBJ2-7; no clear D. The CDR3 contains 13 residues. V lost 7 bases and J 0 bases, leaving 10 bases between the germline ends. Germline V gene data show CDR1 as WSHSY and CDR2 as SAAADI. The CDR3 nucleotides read TGCGCCAGCACATCTGGGCACTCCTACGAGCAGTACTTC. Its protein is CASTSGHSYEQYF.

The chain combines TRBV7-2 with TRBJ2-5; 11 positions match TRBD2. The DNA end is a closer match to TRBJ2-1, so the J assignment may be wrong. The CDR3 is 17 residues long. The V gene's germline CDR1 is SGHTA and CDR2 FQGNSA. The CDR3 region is CASSSLAGGTSYNEQFF. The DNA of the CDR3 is TGTGCCAGCAGCTCTTTAGCGGGGGGGACGTCCTACAATGAGCAGTTCTTC.

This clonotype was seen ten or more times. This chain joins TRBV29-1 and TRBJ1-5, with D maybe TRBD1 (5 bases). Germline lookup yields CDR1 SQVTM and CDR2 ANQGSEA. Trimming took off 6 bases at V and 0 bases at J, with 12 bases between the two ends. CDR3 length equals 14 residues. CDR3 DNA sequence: TGCAGCGTCTCGACAGTTAATAGCAATCAGCCCCAGCATTTT. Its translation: CSVSTVNSNQPQHF. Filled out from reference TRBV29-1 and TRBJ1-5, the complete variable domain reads SAVISQKPSRDICQRGTSLTIQCQVDSQVTMMFWYRQQPGQSLTLIATANQGSEATYESGFVIDKFPISRPNLTFSTLTVSNMSPEDSSIYLCSVSTVNSNQPQHFGDGTRLSIL.

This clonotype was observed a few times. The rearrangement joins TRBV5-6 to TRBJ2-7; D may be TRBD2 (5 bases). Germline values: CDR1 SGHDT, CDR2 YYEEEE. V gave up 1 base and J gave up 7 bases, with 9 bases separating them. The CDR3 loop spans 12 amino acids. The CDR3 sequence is CASSLMPGEQYF. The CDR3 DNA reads TGTGCCAGCAGCTTGATGCCGGGGGAGCAGTACTTC. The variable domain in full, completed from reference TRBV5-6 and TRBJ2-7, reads DAGVTQSPTHLIKTRGQQVTLRCSPKSGHDTVSWYQQALGQGPQFIFQYYEEEERQRGNFPDRFSGHQFPNYSSELNVNALLLGDSALYLCASSLMPGEQYFGPGTRLTVT.

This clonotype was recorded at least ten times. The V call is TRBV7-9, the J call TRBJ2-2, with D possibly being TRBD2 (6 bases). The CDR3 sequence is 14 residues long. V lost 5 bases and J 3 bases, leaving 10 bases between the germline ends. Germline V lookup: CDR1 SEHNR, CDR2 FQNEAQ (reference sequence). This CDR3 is CASSGTADTGELFF. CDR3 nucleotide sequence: TGTGCCAGCAGCGGGACTGCCGACACCGGGGAGCTGTTTTTT.

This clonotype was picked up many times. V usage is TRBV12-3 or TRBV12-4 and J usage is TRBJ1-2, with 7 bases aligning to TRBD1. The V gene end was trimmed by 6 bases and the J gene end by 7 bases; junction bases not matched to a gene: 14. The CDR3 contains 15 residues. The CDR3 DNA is TGTGCCAGCAGCCCCGACCGGACAGGAATTCGTGGCTACACCTTC. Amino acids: CASSPDRTGIRGYTF.

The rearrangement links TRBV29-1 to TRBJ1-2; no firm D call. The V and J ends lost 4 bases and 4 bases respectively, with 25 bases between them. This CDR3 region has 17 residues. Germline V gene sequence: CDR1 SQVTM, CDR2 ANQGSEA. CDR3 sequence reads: CSVVVGMIYEQLYGYTF. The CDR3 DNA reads TGCAGCGTTGTCGTGGGCATGATCTACGAGCAGCTCTATGGCTACACCTTC.

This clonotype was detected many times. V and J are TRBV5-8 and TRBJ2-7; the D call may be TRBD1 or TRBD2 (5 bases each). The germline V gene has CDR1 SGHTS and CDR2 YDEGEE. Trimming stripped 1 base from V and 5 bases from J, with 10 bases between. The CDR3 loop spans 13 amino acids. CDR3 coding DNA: TGTGCCAGCAGCTTGTCCGGGGCTAACGAGCAGTACTTC. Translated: CASSLSGANEQYF.

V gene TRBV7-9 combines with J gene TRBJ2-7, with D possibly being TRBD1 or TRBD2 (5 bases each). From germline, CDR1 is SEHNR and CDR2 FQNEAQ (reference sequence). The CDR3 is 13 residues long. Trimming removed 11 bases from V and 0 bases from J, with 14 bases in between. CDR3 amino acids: CAWRGANSYEQYF. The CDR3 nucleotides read TGTGCCTGGAGAGGGGCCAACTCCTACGAGCAGTACTTC.

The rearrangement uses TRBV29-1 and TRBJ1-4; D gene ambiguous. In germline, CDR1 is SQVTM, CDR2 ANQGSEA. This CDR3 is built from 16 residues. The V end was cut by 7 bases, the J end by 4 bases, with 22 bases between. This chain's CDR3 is CSAETSGRGNNEKLFF. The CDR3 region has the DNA TGCAGCGCCGAAACTAGCGGGAGAGGGAATAATGAAAAACTGTTTTTT.

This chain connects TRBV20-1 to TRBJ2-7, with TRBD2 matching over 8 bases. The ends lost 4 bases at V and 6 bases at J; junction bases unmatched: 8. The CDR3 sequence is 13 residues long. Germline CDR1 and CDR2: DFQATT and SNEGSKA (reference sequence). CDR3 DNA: TGCAGTGCTAACCCCAGCGGGGGTAGCGAGCAGTACTTC. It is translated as CSANPSGGSEQYF.

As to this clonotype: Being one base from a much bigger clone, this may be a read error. The CDR3 sequence: CATSEMTPGQSF. The CDR3 DNA reads TGTGCCACCAGCGAAATGACGCCGGGACAATCCTTC. This rearrangement joins TRBV24-1 to TRBJ2-7; a weak D match, TRBD1 (6 bases). The length of the CDR3 is 12 residues. Germline values: CDR1 KGHDR, CDR2 SFDVKD.

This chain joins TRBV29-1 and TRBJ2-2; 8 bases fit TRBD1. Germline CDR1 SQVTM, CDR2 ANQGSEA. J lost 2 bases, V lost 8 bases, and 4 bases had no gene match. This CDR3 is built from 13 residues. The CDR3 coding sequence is TGCAGCATAGGACAGGGAAACACCGGGGAGCTGTTTTTT. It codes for CSIGQGNTGELFF.

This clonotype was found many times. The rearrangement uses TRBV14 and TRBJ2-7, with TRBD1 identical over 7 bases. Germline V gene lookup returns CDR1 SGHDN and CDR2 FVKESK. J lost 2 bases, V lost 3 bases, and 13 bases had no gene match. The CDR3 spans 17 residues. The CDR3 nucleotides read TGTGCCAGCAGCCACCACTTGGGACAGCTACCCCCCTACGAGCAGTACTTC. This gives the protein CASSHHLGQLPPYEQYF.

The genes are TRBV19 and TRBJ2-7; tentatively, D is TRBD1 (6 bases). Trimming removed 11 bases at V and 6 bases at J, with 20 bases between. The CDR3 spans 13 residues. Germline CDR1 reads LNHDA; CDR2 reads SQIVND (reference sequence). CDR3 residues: CASADSFSLEQYF. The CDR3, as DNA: TGTGCCTCCGCGGACAGTTTCTCTCTCGAGCAGTACTTC. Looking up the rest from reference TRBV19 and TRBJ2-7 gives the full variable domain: DGGITQSPKYLFRKEGQNVTLSCEQNLNHDAMYWYRQDPGQGLRLIYYSQIVNDFQKGDIAEGYSVSREKKESFPLTVTSAQKNPTAFYLCASADSFSLEQYFGPGTRLTVT.